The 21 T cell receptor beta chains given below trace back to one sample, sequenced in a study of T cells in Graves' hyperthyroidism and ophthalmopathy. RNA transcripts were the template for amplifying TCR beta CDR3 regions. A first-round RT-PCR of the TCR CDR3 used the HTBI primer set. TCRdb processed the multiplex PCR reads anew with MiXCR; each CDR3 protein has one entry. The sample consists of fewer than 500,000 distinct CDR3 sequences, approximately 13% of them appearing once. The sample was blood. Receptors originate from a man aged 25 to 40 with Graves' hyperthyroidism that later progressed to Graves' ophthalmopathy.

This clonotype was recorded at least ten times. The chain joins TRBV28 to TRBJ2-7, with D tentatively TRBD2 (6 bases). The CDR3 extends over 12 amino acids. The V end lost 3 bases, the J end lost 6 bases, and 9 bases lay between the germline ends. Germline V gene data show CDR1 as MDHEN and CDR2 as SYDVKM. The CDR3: CASSLEGSEQYF. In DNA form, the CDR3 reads TGTGCCAGCAGTTTGGAGGGATCCGAGCAGTACTTC.

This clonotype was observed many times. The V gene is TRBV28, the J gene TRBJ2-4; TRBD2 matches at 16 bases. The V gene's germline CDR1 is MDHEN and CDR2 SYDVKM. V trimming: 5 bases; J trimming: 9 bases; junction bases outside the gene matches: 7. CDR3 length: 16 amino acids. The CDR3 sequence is CASSPGLAGGLGIQYF. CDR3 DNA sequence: TGTGCCAGCAGTCCGGGACTAGCGGGGGGGCTGGGCATTCAGTACTTC.

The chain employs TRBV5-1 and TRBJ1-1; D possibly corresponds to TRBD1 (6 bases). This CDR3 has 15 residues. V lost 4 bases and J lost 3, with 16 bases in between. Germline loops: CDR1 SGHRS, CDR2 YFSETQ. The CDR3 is CASSQAEGGDTEAFF. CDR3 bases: TGCGCCAGCAGCCAAGCCGAGGGGGGGGACACTGAAGCTTTCTTT.

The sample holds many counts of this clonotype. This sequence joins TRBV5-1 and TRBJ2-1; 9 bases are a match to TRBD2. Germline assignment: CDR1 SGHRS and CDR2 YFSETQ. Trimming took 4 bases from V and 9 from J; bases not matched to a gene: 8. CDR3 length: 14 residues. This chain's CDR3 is CASSLTSGGFEQFF. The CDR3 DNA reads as TGCGCCAGCAGCCTGACGAGCGGGGGGTTTGAGCAGTTCTTC.

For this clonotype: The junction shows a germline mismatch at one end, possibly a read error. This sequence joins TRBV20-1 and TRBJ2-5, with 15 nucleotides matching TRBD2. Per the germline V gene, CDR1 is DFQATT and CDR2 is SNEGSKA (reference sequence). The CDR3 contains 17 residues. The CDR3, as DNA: TGCAGTGCGAGCGACAGGGGACTAGCGGGAGGAAGAGAGGCCCAGTACTTC. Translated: CSASDRGLAGGREAQYF.

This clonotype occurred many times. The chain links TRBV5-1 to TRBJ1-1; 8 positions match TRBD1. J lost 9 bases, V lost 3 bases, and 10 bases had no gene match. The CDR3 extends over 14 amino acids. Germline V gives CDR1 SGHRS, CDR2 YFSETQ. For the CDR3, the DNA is TGCGCCAGCAGCTCCCAGGGGGCGCAGGGTCAAGCTTTCTTT. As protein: CASSSQGAQGQAFF. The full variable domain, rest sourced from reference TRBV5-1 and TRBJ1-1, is KAGVTQTPRYLIKTRGQQVTLSCSPISGHRSVSWYQQTPGQGLQFLFEYFSETQRNKGNFPGRFSGRQFSNSRSEMNVSTLELGDSALYLCASSSQGAQGQAFFGQGTRLTVV.

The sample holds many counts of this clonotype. The CDR3 loop is CSASWLAGGQSQETQYF. CDR3 bases: TGCAGTGCTAGCTGGCTAGCGGGGGGCCAATCCCAAGAGACCCAGTACTTC. The chain recombines TRBV20-1 with TRBJ2-5, with 11 bases matching TRBD2. The CDR3 covers 17 residues. With V trimmed by 3 bases and J by 1 base, 10 bases remained unmatched. Germline CDR1 and CDR2: DFQATT and SNEGSKA (reference sequence).

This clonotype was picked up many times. This CDR3 is CASSEWSAQETQYF. The CDR3, as DNA: TGTGCCAGCAGTGAATGGTCAGCACAAGAGACCCAGTACTTC. This rearrangement joins TRBV2 to TRBJ2-5; D is ambiguous. Germline V lookup: CDR1 SNHLY, CDR2 FYNNEI. With 2 bases removed from V and 2 bases from J, the gap between germline ends came to 9 bases. The CDR3 length is 14 residues.

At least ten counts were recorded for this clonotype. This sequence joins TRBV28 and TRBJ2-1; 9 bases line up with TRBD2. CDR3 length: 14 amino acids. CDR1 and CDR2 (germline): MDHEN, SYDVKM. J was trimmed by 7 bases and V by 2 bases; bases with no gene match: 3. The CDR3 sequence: CASSLLAGWNEQFF. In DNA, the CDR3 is TGTGCCAGCAGTTTACTAGCGGGGTGGAATGAGCAGTTCTTC.

CDR3 sequence (DNA): TGTGCTAGTGGTTTTCCCGGGACAGGGAACTACAATGAGCAGTTCTTC. Translating gives CASGFPGTGNYNEQFF. The V call is TRBV12-5, the J call TRBJ2-1, with 9 bases fitting TRBD1. This CDR3 spans 16 amino acids. Per the germline V gene, CDR1 is LGHNT and CDR2 is FRNRAP. The V gene end was trimmed by 3 bases and the J gene end by 3 bases; junction bases not matched to a gene: 6.

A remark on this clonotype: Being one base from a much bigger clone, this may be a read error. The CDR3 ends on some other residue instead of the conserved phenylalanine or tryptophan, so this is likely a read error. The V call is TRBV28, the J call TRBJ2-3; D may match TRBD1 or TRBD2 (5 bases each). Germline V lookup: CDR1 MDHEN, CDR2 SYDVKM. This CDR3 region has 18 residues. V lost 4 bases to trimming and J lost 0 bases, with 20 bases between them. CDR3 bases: TGTGCCAGCAGTTCGGTGTGGCCGGGGCTAACTAGCACAGATACGCAGTATCTT. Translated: CASSSVWPGLTSTDTQYL.

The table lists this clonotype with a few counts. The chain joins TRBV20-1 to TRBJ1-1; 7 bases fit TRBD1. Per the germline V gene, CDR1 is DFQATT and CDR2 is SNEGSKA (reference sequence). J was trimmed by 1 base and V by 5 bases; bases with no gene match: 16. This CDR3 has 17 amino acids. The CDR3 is CSADTTKGADWNTEAFF. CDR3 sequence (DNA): TGCAGTGCTGATACGACCAAGGGGGCGGATTGGAACACTGAAGCTTTCTTT.

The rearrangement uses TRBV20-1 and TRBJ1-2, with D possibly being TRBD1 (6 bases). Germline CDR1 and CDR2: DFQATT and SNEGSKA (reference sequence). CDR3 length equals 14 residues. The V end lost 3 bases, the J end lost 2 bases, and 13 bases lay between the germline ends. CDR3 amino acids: CSARAGHENYGYTF. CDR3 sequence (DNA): TGCAGTGCTAGGGCGGGACACGAGAACTATGGCTACACCTTC.

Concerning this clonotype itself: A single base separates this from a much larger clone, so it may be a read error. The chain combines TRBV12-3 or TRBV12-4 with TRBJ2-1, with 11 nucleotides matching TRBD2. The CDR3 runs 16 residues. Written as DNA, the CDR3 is TGTGCCAGCAGTTTAGGTTCTAGCGGGGGGTACAGTGAGCAGTTCTTC. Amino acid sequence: CASSLGSSGGYSEQFF.

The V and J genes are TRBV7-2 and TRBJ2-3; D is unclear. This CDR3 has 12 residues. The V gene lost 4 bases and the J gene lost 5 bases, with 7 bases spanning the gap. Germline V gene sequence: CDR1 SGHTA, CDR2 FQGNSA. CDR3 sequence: CASSWNEDTQYF. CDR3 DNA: TGTGCCAGCAGCTGGAACGAAGATACGCAGTATTTT.

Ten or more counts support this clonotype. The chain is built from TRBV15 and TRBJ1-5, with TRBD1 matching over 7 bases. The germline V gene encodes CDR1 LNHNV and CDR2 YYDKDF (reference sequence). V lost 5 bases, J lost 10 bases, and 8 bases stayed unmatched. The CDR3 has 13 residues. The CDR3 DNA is TGTGCCACCAGCTTGGACAGGAGCCAACCCCAGCATTTT. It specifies CATSLDRSQPQHF.

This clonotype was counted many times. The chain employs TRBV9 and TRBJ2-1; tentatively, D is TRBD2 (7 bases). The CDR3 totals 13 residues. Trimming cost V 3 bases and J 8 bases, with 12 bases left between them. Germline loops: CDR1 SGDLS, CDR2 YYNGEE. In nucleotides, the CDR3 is TGTGCCAGCAGCGGGAGGGGGGGCGATGAGCAGTTCTTC. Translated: CASSGRGGDEQFF.

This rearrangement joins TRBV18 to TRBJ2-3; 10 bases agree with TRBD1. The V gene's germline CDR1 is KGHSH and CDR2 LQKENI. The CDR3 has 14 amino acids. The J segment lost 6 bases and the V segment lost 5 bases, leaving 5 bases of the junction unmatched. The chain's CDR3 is CASSSTGGLDTQYF. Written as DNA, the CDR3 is TGTGCCAGCTCATCGACAGGGGGCCTGGATACGCAGTATTTT. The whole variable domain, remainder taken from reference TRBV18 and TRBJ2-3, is NAGVMQNPRHLVRRRGQEARLRCSPMKGHSHVYWYRQLPEEGLKFMVYLQKENIIDESGMPKERFSAEFPKEGPSILRIQQVVRGDSAAYFCASSSTGGLDTQYFGPGTRLTVL.

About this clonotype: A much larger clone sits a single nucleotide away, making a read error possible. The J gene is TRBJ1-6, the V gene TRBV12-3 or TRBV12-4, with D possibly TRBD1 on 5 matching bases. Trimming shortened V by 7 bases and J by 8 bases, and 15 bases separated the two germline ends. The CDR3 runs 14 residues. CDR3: CASTHRTPDSPLHF. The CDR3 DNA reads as TGTGCCAGCACCCACAGGACACCTGATTCACCCCTCCACTTT.

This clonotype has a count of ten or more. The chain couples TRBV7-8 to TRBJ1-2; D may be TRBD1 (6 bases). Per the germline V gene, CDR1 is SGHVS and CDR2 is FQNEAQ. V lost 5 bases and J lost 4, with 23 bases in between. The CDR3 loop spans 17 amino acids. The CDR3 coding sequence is TGTGCCAGCAGCCCAGGCCGTGGGGGGGCGAGTCGCTATGGCTACACCTTC. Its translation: CASSPGRGGASRYGYTF.

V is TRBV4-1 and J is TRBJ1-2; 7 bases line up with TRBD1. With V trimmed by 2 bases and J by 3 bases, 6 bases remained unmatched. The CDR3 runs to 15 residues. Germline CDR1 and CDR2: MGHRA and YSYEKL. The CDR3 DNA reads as TGCGCCAGCAGCCAAAACGCCGGGACAGACTATGGCTACACCTTC. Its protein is CASSQNAGTDYGYTF.